This T cell receptor (beta chain) was captured in a study of blood T cell repertoires in COVID-19. Deletions cut 5 bases from V and 0 bases from J, with 5 bases between. CDR3 size: 12 residues. CDR1 ENHRY and CDR2 SYGVKD come from the germline V gene. Profiling relied on immunoSEQ multiplex PCR, and the TCRdb table lists in-frame clones only, not all of them. Of some 250,000 clones listed, roughly 83% are singletons. The TCR was taken from a woman at least 80 years old with acute or convalescent COVID-19. The rearrangement uses TRBV10-3 and TRBJ2-7, with no clear D. The material sequenced was peripheral blood. The CDR3 here is CAISPGSYEQYF. CDR3 nucleotide sequence: TGTGCCATCAGTCCGGGCTCCTACGAGCAGTACTTC.